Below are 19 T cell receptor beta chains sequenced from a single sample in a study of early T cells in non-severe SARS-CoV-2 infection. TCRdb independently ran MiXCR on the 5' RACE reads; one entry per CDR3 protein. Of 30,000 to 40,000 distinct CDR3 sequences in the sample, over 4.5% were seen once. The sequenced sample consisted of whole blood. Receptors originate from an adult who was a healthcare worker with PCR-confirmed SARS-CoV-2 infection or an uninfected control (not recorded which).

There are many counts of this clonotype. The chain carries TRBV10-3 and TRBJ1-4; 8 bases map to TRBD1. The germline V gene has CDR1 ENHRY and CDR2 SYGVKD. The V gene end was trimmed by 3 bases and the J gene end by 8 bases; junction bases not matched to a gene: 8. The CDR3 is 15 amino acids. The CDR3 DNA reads TGTGCCATCAGTGATAAAGGGACAGGACTGGAAAAACTGTTTTTT. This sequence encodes CAISDKGTGLEKLFF.

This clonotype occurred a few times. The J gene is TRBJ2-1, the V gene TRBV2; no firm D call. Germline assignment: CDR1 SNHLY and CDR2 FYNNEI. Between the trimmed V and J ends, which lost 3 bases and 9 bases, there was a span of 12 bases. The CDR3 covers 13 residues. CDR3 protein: CASSDVLVVEQFF. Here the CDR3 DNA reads TGTGCCAGCAGTGATGTTTTGGTTGTTGAGCAGTTCTTC.

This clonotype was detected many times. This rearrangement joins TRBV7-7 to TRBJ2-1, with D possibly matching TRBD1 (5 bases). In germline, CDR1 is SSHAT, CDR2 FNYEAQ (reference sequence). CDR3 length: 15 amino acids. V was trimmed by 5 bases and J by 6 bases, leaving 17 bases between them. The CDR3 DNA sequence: TGTGCCAGCAGCCTTGGTGCCCCAGGGATCAATGAGCAGTTCTTC. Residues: CASSLGAPGINEQFF.

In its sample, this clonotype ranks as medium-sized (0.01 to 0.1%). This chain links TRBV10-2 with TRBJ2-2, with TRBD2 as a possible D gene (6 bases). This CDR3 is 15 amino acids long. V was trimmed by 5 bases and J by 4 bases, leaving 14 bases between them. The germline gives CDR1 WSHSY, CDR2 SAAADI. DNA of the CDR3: TGCGCCAGCAGTATTCGGACTACGAGCACCGGGGAGCTGTTTTTT. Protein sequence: CASSIRTTSTGELFF.

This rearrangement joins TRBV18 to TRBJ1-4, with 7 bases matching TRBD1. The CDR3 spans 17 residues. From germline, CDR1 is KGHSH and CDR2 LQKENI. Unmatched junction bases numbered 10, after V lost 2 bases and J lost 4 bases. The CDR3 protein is CASSPSPGTEINEKLFF. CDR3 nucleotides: TGTGCCAGCTCACCATCACCCGGGACAGAGATTAATGAAAAACTGTTTTTT.

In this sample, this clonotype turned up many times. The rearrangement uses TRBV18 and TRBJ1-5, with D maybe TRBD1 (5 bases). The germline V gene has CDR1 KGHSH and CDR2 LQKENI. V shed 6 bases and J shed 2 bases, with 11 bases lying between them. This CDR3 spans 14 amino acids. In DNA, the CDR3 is TGTGCCAGCTCTCCGGAAGGGGGCAATCAGCCCCAGCATTTT. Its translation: CASSPEGGNQPQHF.

The CDR3 nucleotides are TGTGCCAGCAGTGCCGGGACAGGGTTTACTGAAGCTTTCTTT. Protein product: CASSAGTGFTEAFF. The chain couples TRBV6-1 to TRBJ1-1; 9 bases agree with TRBD1. V shed 4 bases and J 5 bases; nucleotides not matched to a gene: 5. This CDR3 is 14 amino acids long. Germline lookup yields CDR1 MNHNS and CDR2 SASEGT.

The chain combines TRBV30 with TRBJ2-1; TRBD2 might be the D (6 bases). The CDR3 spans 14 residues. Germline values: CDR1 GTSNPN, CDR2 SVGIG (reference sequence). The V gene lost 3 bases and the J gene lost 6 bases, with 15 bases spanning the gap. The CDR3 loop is CAWSPGLAINEQFF. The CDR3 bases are TGTGCCTGGAGCCCCGGGCTAGCGATCAATGAGCAGTTCTTC.

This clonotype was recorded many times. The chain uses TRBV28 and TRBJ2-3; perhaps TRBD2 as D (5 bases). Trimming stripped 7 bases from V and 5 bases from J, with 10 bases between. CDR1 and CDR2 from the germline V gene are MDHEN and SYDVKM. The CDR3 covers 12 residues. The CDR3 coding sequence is TGTGCCAGCACAGCCGCGGGAGATACGCAGTATTTT. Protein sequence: CASTAAGDTQYF.

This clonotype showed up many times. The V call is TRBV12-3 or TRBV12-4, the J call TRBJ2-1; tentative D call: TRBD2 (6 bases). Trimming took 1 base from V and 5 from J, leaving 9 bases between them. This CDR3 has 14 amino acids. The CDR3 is CASSLGTTHNEQFF. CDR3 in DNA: TGTGCCAGCAGTTTAGGGACTACCCACAATGAGCAGTTCTTC.

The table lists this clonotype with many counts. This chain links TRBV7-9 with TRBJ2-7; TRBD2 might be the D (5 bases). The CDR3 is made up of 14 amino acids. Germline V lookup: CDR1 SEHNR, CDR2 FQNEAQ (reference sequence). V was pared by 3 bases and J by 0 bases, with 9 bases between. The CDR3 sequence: CASSFAGSSYEQYF. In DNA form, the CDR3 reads TGTGCCAGCAGCTTTGCGGGCTCCTCCTACGAGCAGTACTTC. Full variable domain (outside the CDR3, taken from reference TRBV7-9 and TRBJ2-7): DTGVSQNPRHKITKRGQNVTFRCDPISEHNRLYWYRQTLGQGPEFLTYFQNEAQLEKSRLLSDRFSAERPKGSFSTLEIQRTEQGDSAMYLCASSFAGSSYEQYFGPGTRLTVT.

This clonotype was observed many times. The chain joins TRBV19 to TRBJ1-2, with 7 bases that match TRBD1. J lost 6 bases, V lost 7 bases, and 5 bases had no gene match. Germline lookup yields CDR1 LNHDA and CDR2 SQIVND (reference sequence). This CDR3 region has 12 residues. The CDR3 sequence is CASTDRSNGYTF. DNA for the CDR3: TGTGCCAGTACGGACAGGAGTAATGGCTACACCTTC. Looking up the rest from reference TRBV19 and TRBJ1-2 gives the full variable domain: DGGITQSPKYLFRKEGQNVTLSCEQNLNHDAMYWYRQDPGQGLRLIYYSQIVNDFQKGDIAEGYSVSREKKESFPLTVTSAQKNPTAFYLCASTDRSNGYTFGSGTRLTVV.

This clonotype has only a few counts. The CDR3 DNA is TGCGCCAGCAGCCAAACCCCAGGGGGGTGGTTTTTAGAGAACACTGAAGCTTTCTTT. This sequence encodes CASSQTPGGWFLENTEAFF. The chain couples TRBV4-1 to TRBJ1-1, with 7 bases matching TRBD1. V lost 2 bases and J lost 1; bases outside the gene matches: 16. This CDR3 is built from 19 residues. From germline, CDR1 is MGHRA and CDR2 YSYEKL.

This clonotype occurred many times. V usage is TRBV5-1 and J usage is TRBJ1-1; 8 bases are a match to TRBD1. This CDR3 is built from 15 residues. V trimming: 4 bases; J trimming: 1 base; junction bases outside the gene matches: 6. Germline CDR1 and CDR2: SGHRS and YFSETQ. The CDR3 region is CASSLRTGPNTEAFF. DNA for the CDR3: TGCGCCAGCAGCCTCCGGACAGGGCCGAACACTGAAGCTTTCTTT. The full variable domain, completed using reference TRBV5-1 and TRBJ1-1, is KAGVTQTPRYLIKTRGQQVTLSCSPISGHRSVSWYQQTPGQGLQFLFEYFSETQRNKGNFPGRFSGRQFSNSRSEMNVSTLELGDSALYLCASSLRTGPNTEAFFGQGTRLTVV.

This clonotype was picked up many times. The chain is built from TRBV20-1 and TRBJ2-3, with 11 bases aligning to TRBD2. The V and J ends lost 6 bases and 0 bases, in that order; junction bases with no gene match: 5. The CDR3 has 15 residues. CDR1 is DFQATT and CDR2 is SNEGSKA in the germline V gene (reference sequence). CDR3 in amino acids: CSAQTSGVSTDTQYF. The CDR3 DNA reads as TGCAGTGCCCAGACTAGCGGGGTTAGCACAGATACGCAGTATTTT.

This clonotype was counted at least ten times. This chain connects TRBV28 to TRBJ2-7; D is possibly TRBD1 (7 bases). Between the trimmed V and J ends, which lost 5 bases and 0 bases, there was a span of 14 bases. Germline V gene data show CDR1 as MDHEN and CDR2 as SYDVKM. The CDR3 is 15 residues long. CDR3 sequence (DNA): TGTGCCAGCAGTCCAAGACAGGGAGGCTCCTACGAGCAGTACTTC. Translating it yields CASSPRQGGSYEQYF.

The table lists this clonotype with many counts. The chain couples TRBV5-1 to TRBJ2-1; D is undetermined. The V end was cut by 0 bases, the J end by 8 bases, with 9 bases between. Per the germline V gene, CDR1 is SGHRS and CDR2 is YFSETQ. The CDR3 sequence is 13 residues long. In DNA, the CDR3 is TGCGCCAGCAGCTTGGAGGATTTGGATGAGCAGTTCTTC. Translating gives CASSLEDLDEQFF.

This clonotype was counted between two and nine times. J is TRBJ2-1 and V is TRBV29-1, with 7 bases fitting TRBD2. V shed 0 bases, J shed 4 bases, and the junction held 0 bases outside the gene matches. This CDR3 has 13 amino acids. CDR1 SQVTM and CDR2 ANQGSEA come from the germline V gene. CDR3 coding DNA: TGCAGCGTTGAAGAAGCGGGGTACAATGAGCAGTTCTTC. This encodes CSVEEAGYNEQFF.

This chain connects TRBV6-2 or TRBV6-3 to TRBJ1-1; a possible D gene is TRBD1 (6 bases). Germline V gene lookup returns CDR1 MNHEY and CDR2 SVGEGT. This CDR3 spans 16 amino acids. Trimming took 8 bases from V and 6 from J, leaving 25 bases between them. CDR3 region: CASFPTGEQGRAEAFF. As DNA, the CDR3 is TGTGCCAGCTTTCCTACTGGGGAGCAGGGGCGAGCTGAAGCTTTCTTT.